The next 28 T cell receptor beta chains were all read from a single sample in a study of OX40 agonist ivuxolimab in advanced cancers. Assay: immunoSEQ multiplex PCR; the TCRdb copy retains only in-frame clones and omits some. The data hold tens of thousands of clones, with roughly 87% observed a single time. Sequenced here: CD4+ or CD8+ T cells sorted from blood, sampled in a trial of the OX40 agonist ivuxolimab. These receptors all stem from an adult with an advanced solid tumor such as melanoma, head and neck, liver or kidney cancer.

The CDR3 spells CASSYSGQGRYGYTF. Written as DNA, the CDR3 is TGTGCCAGCAGTTACTCTGGGCAGGGGAGATATGGCTACACCTTC. V gene TRBV6-5 combines with J gene TRBJ1-2; a weak D match, TRBD1 (6 bases). Germline CDR1 is MNHEY and CDR2 is SVGAGI. The CDR3 consists of 15 residues. Deletions cut 0 bases from V and 5 bases from J, with 13 bases between.

V gene TRBV6-5 combines with J gene TRBJ1-3; 7 bases line up with TRBD1. Germline loops: CDR1 MNHEY, CDR2 SVGAGI. With 5 bases clipped from V and 4 bases from J, the junction kept 8 bases outside the gene matches. The CDR3 runs to 15 residues. This CDR3 is CASSREGARGNTIYF. The CDR3 DNA follows: TGTGCCAGCAGTAGAGAGGGGGCGAGGGGAAACACCATATATTTT.

V usage is TRBV5-1 and J usage is TRBJ2-5, with 9 bases fitting TRBD1. This CDR3 region has 14 residues. The germline V gene encodes CDR1 SGHRS and CDR2 YFSETQ. The trim removed 4 bases at V and 5 bases at J, leaving 6 bases unmatched. CDR3 sequence: CASSPTGGGETQYF. DNA of the CDR3: TGCGCCAGCAGCCCGACAGGGGGGGGTGAGACCCAGTACTTC.

The gene calls are TRBV6-5 and TRBJ1-2; possibly TRBD1 for D (6 bases). The CDR3 spans 12 residues. V dropped 8 bases and J dropped 4 bases, with 11 bases sitting between them. Germline CDR1 MNHEY, CDR2 SVGAGI. The CDR3 region is CASGQGIYGYTF. In nucleotides, the CDR3 is TGTGCCAGCGGGCAGGGGATCTATGGCTACACCTTC.

The rearrangement links TRBV6-5 to TRBJ1-1, with D tentatively TRBD1 (5 bases). V lost 5 bases, J lost 0 bases, and 10 bases lay in between. CDR1 is MNHEY, CDR2 SVGAGI, per germline. The CDR3 consists of 14 residues. CDR3 DNA sequence: TGTGCCAGCAGTCCCAGGGCCCTGAACACTGAAGCTTTCTTT. Its protein is CASSPRALNTEAFF.

The chain links TRBV27 to TRBJ1-2, with 9 nucleotides matching TRBD1. The V segment lost 0 bases and the J segment 5 bases; nucleotides outside the gene matches: 10. The CDR3 covers 17 residues. Germline CDR1 reads MNHEY; CDR2 reads SMNVEV (reference sequence). The CDR3 loop is CASSLSPQTGGGYGYTF. The CDR3 nucleotides are TGTGCCAGCAGTTTATCCCCTCAGACAGGGGGAGGGTATGGCTACACCTTC.

The CDR3 region is CASSWGTGNTEAFF. The CDR3 bases are TGTGCCAGCAGCTGGGGGACAGGGAACACTGAAGCTTTCTTT. V is TRBV27 and J is TRBJ1-1, with 8 bases fitting TRBD1. The length of the CDR3 is 14 residues. The V gene's germline CDR1 is MNHEY and CDR2 SMNVEV (reference sequence). Germline trimming cut 6 bases from V and 1 base from J; bases unmatched to any gene: 4.

The gene calls are TRBV11-2 and TRBJ2-2; tentative D call: TRBD2 (5 bases). V was shortened by 0 bases and J by 6 bases, with 20 bases between the two germline ends. The CDR3 is made up of 18 amino acids. In germline, CDR1 is SGHAT, CDR2 FQNNGV. CDR3 in DNA: TGTGCCAGCAGCTTAGATGTTTATGAGGGCGGCCTTTCCGGGGAGCTGTTTTTT. It codes for CASSLDVYEGGLSGELFF.

The rearrangement links TRBV5-4 to TRBJ1-5; D remains unclear. The germline CDR1 and CDR2 sequences are SGHNT and YYREEE (reference sequence). The V end lost 0 bases, the J end lost 0 bases, and 13 bases lay between the germline ends. The length of the CDR3 is 17 residues. CDR3 nucleotides: TGTGCCAGCAGCTTGGCCGGTGGGCCTAATAGCAATCAGCCCCAGCATTTT. Its translation: CASSLAGGPNSNQPQHF.

The chain combines TRBV18 with TRBJ1-1; D may be TRBD1 (5 bases). The CDR3 spans 14 residues. Germline CDR1 reads KGHSH; CDR2 reads LQKENI. The ends were cut back, 3 bases at V and 1 base at J, with 9 bases in the middle. The chain's CDR3 is CASSPGDGNTEAFF. For the CDR3, the DNA is TGTGCCAGCTCACCGGGGGACGGGAACACTGAAGCTTTCTTT. Full variable domain (outside the CDR3, taken from reference TRBV18 and TRBJ1-1): NAGVMQNPRHLVRRRGQEARLRCSPMKGHSHVYWYRQLPEEGLKFMVYLQKENIIDESGMPKERFSAEFPKEGPSILRIQQVVRGDSAAYFCASSPGDGNTEAFFGQGTRLTVV.

The chain joins TRBV5-1 to TRBJ2-1, with unresolved D. The ends were cut back, 6 bases at V and 0 bases at J, with 10 bases in the middle. The CDR3 covers 14 residues. CDR1 and CDR2 from the germline V gene are SGHRS and YFSETQ. The CDR3 region is CASTSLSSYNEQFF. Written as DNA, the CDR3 is TGCGCCAGCACCTCCCTCAGCTCCTACAATGAGCAGTTCTTC.

The V gene is TRBV4-1, the J gene TRBJ2-5, with D possibly being TRBD1 (6 bases). The CDR3 contains 17 residues. Trimming left V 3 bases short and J 2 bases short, with 19 bases between. Germline V gene sequence: CDR1 MGHRA, CDR2 YSYEKL. CDR3 region: CASSQSQGPPVQETQYF. The CDR3 nucleotides are TGCGCCAGCAGCCAGAGTCAGGGGCCCCCGGTACAAGAGACCCAGTACTTC.

The chain carries TRBV5-5 and TRBJ1-2; D perhaps matches TRBD1 (5 bases). The V gene lost 2 bases and the J gene lost 2 bases, with 7 bases spanning the gap. The CDR3 runs 13 residues. Germline CDR1 SGHKS, CDR2 YYEKEE (reference sequence). CDR3 residues: CASSFQGNYGYTF. CDR3 nucleotides: TGTGCCAGCAGCTTCCAGGGAAACTATGGCTACACCTTC.

In this sample, this clone turned up once. CDR3 DNA: TGTGCCAGCAGCTTAGAGGCGGACACCGGGGAGCTGTTTTTT. Translation gives CASSLEADTGELFF. The rearrangement uses TRBV11-3 and TRBJ2-2; D gene ambiguous. Trimming took 0 bases from V and 3 from J, leaving 5 bases between them. This CDR3 comprises 14 residues. Germline loops: CDR1 SGHNT, CDR2 YENEEA.

This CDR3 reads CASSAPSGDSYEQYF. CDR3 sequence (DNA): TGTGCCAGCAGTGCGCCTAGCGGGGACTCCTACGAGCAGTACTTC. The chain joins TRBV6-1 to TRBJ2-7; the match to TRBD2 covers 9 bases. This CDR3 contains 15 residues. Germline V gene sequence: CDR1 MNHNS, CDR2 SASEGT. V lost 4 bases to trimming and J lost 0 bases; unmatched junction nucleotides: 4.

This sequence joins TRBV4-1 and TRBJ2-6; D tentatively fits TRBD1 or TRBD2 (5 bases each). V shed 7 bases and J shed 1 base, with 20 bases lying between them. The CDR3 extends over 18 amino acids. CDR1 and CDR2 (germline): MGHRA, YSYEKL. The CDR3 region is CASKLRDGSSSGANVLTF. The CDR3 DNA sequence: TGCGCCAGCAAGTTGAGGGACGGGTCGTCGTCTGGGGCCAACGTCCTGACTTTC.

This sequence joins TRBV7-2 and TRBJ1-1; D is unresolved. The CDR3 consists of 13 residues. Trimming removed 2 bases at V and 1 base at J, with 5 bases between. Germline V lookup: CDR1 SGHTA, CDR2 FQGNSA. The CDR3 nucleotides are TGTGCCAGCAGCTTACAAGGGAACACTGAAGCTTTCTTT. It encodes CASSLQGNTEAFF.

The chain recombines TRBV30 with TRBJ1-5; the match to TRBD1 covers 7 bases. Germline loops: CDR1 GTSNPN, CDR2 SVGIG (reference sequence). The CDR3 is 16 residues long. Trimming at V came to 2 bases and at J to 2 bases, leaving 9 bases not matched to a gene. CDR3 nucleotide sequence: TGTGCCTGGAGTAGATTGGGACAGACCGGCAATCAGCCCCAGCATTTT. Encoded protein: CAWSRLGQTGNQPQHF.

The chain recombines TRBV30 with TRBJ2-2; TRBD2 matches 11 bases. V lost 3 bases, J lost 4 bases, and 7 bases stayed unmatched. Germline CDR1 reads GTSNPN; CDR2 reads SVGIG (reference sequence). The CDR3 extends over 16 amino acids. CDR3 sequence (DNA): TGTGCCTGGAGATGGATAGCGGGAGGGGGCACCGGGGAGCTGTTTTTT. Translating gives CAWRWIAGGGTGELFF. The full variable domain, with the rest looked up from reference TRBV30 and TRBJ2-2, is SQTIHQWPATLVQPVGSPLSLECTVEGTSNPNLYWYRQAAGRGLQLLFYSVGIGQISSEVPQNLSASRPQDRQFILSSKKLLLSDSGFYLCAWRWIAGGGTGELFFGEGSRLTVL.

V and J are TRBV27 and TRBJ1-5, with a weak D call TRBD1 (6 bases). The CDR3 runs to 17 residues. Germline CDR1 and CDR2: MNHEY and SMNVEV (reference sequence). Deletions cut 8 bases from V and 6 bases from J, with 26 bases between. The CDR3 DNA reads TGTGCCAGCCCGGTTGGGCAACAGGGTGGGGTAAGTCAGCCCCAGCATTTT. Translation gives CASPVGQQGGVSQPQHF.

The rearrangement joins TRBV7-9 to TRBJ2-5; D not resolved. The CDR3 totals 13 residues. Between the trimmed V and J ends, which lost 3 bases and 5 bases, there was a span of 10 bases. Germline V CDR1 and CDR2: SEHNR, FQNEAQ (reference sequence). CDR3 protein: CASSFLGWETQYF. The CDR3 bases are TGTGCCAGCAGCTTCCTAGGGTGGGAGACCCAGTACTTC.

This rearrangement joins TRBV15 to TRBJ2-5; TRBD2 aligns across 7 bases. The V gene's germline CDR1 is LNHNV and CDR2 YYDKDF (reference sequence). The CDR3 has 18 amino acids. Trimming took 1 base from V and 0 from J; bases not matched to a gene: 11. The CDR3 region has the DNA TGTGCCACCAGCAGAGGGGGGATGGCTAGCGGTCACCAAGAGACCCAGTACTTC. Translation gives CATSRGGMASGHQETQYF.

V is TRBV6-6 and J is TRBJ1-5; D is unresolved. CDR1 and CDR2 (germline): MNHNY, SVGAGI (reference sequence). The CDR3 has 11 residues. V lost 6 bases to trimming and J lost 6 bases, with 6 bases between them. In DNA form, the CDR3 reads TGTGCCAGCAGGGCGGGTCAGCCCCAGCATTTT. It encodes CASRAGQPQHF.

The chain is built from TRBV12-2 and TRBJ2-1; the D call in the table, TRBD2, was not verified against the DNA. TRBV12-2 is listed as a pseudogene. The CDR3 is 13 amino acids. This chain's CDR3 is CASRLKRDNEQFF. The CDR3 DNA follows: TGTGCAAGTCGCCTAAAGCGGGACAATGAGCAGTTCTTC.

This chain uses TRBV10-2 with TRBJ2-7; D not certain. Germline-derived CDR1 and CDR2 are WSHSY and SAAADI. V was shortened by 3 bases and J by 4 bases, with 16 bases between the two germline ends. The CDR3 consists of 15 residues. The CDR3 nucleotides read TGCGCCAGCAGTGACCCAGCCGAGGTGCGGTACGAGCAGTACTTC. It specifies CASSDPAEVRYEQYF.

The V and J genes are TRBV6-5 and TRBJ2-1, with 13 positions matching TRBD2. CDR1 and CDR2 (germline): MNHEY, SVGAGI. The CDR3 contains 15 residues. J lost 9 bases, V lost 3 bases, and 5 bases had no gene match. As DNA, the CDR3 is TGTGCCAGCAGTTATCGGGGACTAGCGGGGCGTGAGCAGTTCTTC. It is translated as CASSYRGLAGREQFF.

The chain employs TRBV19 and TRBJ1-2; TRBD1 is a possible D gene (6 bases). Germline V gene data show CDR1 as LNHDA and CDR2 as SQIVND (reference sequence). V gave up 7 bases and J gave up 3 bases, with 21 bases separating them. This CDR3 comprises 16 residues. The CDR3, as DNA: TGTGCCAGTACCTTTAATACAGGGACGATTTACTATGGCTACACCTTC. Protein: CASTFNTGTIYYGYTF.

The CDR3 nucleotides read TGCGCCAGCAGCCACGACAGGGATTTTAATGAAAAACTGTTTTTT. Residues: CASSHDRDFNEKLFF. The V call is TRBV5-1, the J call TRBJ1-4; 7 nucleotides agree with TRBD1. V gave up 4 bases and J gave up 4 bases; unmatched junction bases: 7. CDR1 is SGHRS, CDR2 YFSETQ, per germline. CDR3 length: 15 residues.